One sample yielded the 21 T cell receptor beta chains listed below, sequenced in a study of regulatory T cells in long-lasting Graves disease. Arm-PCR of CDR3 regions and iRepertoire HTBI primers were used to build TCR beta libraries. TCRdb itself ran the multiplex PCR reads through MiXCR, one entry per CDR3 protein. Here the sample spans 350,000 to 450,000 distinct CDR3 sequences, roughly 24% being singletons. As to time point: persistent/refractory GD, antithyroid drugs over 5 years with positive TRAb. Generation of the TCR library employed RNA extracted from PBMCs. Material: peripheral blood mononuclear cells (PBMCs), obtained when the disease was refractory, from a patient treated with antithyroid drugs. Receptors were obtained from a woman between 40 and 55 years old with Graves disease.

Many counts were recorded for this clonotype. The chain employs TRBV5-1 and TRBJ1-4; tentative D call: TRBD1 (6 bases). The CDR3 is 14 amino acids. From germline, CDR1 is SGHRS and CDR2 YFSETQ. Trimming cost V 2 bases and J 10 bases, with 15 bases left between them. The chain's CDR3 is CASSFRDLTGKLFF. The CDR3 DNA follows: TGCGCCAGCAGCTTCCGGGATTTGACAGGAAAACTGTTTTTT.

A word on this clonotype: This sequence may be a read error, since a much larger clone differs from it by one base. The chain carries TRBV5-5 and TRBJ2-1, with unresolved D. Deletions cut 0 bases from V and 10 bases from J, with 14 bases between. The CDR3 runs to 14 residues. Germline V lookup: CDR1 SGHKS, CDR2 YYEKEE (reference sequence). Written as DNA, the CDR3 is TGTGCCAGCAGCTTGGAAGCTGACTCCTACGAGCAGTTCTTC. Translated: CASSLEADSYEQFF.

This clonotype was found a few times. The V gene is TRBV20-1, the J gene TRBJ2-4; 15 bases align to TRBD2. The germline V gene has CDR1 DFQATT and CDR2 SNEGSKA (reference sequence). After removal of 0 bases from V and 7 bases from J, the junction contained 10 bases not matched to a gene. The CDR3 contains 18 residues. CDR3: CSAREKGLAGGPGNIQYF. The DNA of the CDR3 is TGCAGTGCTAGAGAAAAGGGACTAGCGGGAGGCCCAGGGAACATTCAGTACTTC.

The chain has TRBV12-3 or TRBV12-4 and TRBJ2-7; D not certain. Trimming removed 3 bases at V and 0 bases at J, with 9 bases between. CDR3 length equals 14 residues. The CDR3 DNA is TGTGCCAGCAGTTTGGGTTTTAGCTCCTACGAGCAGTACTTC. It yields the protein CASSLGFSSYEQYF.

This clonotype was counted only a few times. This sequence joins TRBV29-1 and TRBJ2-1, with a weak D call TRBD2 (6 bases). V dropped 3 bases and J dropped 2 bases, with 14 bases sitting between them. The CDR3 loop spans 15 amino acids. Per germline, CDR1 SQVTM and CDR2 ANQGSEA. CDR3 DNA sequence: TGCAGCGTTGAGCCGACTAGTTCCACCTACAATGAGCAGTTCTTC. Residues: CSVEPTSSTYNEQFF.

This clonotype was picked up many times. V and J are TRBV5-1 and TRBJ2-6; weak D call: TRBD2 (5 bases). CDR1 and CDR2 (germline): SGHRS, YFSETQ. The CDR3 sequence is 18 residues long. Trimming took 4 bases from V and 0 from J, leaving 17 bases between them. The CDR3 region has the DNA TGCGCCAGCAGCAGGTCCGAGGGCAGAAGCTCTGGGGCCAACGTCCTGACTTTC. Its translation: CASSRSEGRSSGANVLTF.

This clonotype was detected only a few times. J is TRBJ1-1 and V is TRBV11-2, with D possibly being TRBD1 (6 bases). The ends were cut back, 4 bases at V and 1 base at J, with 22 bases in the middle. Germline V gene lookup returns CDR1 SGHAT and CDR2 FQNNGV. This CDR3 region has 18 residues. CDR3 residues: CASSSFLLGHKQNTEAFF. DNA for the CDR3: TGTGCCAGCAGCTCCTTCCTGTTGGGACACAAACAGAACACTGAAGCTTTCTTT.

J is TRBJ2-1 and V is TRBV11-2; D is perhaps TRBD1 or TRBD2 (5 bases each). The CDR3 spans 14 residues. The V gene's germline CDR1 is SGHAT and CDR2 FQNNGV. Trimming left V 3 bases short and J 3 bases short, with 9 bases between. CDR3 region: CASSFSGGYNEQFF. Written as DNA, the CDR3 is TGTGCCAGCAGCTTTTCTGGGGGCTACAATGAGCAGTTCTTC.

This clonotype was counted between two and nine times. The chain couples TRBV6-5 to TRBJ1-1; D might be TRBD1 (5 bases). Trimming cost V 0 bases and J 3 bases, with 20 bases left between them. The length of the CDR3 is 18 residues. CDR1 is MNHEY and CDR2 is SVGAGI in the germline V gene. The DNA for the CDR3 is TGTGCCAGCAGTTACTCGAGGGGCACTTGGTTGAAGTACACTGAAGCTTTCTTT. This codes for CASSYSRGTWLKYTEAFF.

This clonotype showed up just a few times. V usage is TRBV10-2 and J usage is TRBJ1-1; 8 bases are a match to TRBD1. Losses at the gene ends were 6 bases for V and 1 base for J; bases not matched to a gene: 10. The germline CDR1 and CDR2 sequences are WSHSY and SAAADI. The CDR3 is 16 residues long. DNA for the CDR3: TGCGCCAGCAGCGGAGGACAGGGATCACGGAACACTGAAGCTTTCTTT. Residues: CASSGGQGSRNTEAFF.

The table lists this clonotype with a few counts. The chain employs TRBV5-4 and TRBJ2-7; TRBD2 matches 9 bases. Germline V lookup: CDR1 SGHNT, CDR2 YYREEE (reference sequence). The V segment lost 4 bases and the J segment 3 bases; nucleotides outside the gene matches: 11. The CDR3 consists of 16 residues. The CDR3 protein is CASSLPLAGVLYEQYF. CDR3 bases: TGTGCCAGCAGCCTACCATTAGCGGGAGTCCTCTACGAGCAGTACTTC.

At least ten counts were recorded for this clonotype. DNA for the CDR3: TGTGCCAGCAGAGGACAGATACTCACTGAAGCTTTCTTT. This gives the protein CASRGQILTEAFF. The chain links TRBV2 to TRBJ1-1; possible D gene TRBD1, 6 bases. Germline lookup yields CDR1 SNHLY and CDR2 FYNNEI. The CDR3 is 13 residues long. Trimming took 6 bases from V and 4 from J, leaving 12 bases between them. The complete variable domain, with remaining parts taken from reference TRBV2 and TRBJ1-1, reads EPEVTQTPSHQVTQMGQEVILRCVPISNHLYFYWYRQILGQKVEFLVSFYNNEISEKSEIFDDQFSVERPDGSNFTLKIRSTKLEDSAMYFCASRGQILTEAFFGQGTRLTVV.

The CDR3 protein is CASSSSGRASYNEQFF. The CDR3 DNA sequence: TGTGCCAGCAGTTCGAGCGGGAGGGCCTCCTACAATGAGCAGTTCTTC. V gene TRBV7-8 combines with J gene TRBJ2-1; TRBD2 agrees at 10 bases. V lost 6 bases, J lost 0 bases, and 5 bases stayed unmatched. Per the germline V gene, CDR1 is SGHVS and CDR2 is FQNEAQ. The CDR3 extends over 16 amino acids.

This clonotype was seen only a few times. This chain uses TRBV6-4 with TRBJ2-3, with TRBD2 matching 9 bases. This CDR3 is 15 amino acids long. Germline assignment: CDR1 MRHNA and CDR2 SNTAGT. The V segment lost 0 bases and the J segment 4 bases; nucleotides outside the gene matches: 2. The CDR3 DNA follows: TGTGCCAGCAGTGACTCTAGCGGGAGTGCAGATACGCAGTATTTT. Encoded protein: CASSDSSGSADTQYF.

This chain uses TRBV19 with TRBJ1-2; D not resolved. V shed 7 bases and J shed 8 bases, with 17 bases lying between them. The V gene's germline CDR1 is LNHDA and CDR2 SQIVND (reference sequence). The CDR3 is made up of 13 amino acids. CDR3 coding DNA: TGTGCCAGTACAACTGGACCGTCGGAGGGCTACACCTTC. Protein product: CASTTGPSEGYTF.

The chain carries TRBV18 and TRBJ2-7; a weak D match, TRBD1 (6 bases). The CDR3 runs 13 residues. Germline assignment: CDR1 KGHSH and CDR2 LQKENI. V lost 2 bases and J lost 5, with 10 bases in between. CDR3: CASSPTGWDEQYF. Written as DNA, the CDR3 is TGTGCCAGCTCACCAACAGGGTGGGACGAGCAGTACTTC.

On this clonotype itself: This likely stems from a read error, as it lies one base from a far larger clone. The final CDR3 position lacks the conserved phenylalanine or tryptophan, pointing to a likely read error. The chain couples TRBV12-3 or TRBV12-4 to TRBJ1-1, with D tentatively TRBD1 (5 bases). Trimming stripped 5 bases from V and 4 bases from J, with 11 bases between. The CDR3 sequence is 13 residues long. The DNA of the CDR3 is TGTGCCAGCAGTGTCCTCGGGGGCACTGAAGCTTTCCTT. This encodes CASSVLGGTEAFL.

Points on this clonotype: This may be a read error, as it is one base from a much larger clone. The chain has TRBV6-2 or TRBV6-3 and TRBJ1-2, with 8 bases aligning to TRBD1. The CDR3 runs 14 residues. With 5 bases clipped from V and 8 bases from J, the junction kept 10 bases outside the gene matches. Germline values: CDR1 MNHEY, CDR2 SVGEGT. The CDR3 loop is CASSRQGPTWGYTF. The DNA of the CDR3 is TGTGCCAGCAGTCGACAGGGGCCAACTTGGGGCTACACCTTC.

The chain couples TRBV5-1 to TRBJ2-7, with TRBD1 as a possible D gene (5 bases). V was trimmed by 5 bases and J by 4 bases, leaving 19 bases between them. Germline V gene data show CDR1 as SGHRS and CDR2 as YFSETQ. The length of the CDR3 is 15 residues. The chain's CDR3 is CASRGLKVFLYEQYF. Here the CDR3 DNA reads TGCGCCAGCAGGGGGCTCAAGGTTTTTTTATACGAGCAGTACTTC.

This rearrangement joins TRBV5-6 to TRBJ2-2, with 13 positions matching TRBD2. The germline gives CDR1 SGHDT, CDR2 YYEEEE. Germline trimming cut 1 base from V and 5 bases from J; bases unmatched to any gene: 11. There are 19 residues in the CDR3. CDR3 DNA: TGTGCCAGCAGCTTGCGCCACCAACTAGCGGGAGGGCGGACCGGGGAGCTGTTTTTT. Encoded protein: CASSLRHQLAGGRTGELFF.

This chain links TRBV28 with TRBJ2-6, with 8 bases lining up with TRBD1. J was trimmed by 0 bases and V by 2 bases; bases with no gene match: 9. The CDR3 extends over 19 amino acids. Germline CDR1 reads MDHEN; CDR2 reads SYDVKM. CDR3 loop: CASSLTTGQEFSGANVLTF. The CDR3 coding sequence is TGTGCCAGCAGTTTAACAACGGGACAGGAGTTCTCTGGGGCCAACGTCCTGACTTTC.